One and the same sample provided the 29 T cell receptor beta chains below, sequenced in a study of T cell responses to AZD1222 COVID-19 vaccine. Some clones are missing from TCRdb's copy, which holds only in-frame ones; the method was immunoSEQ multiplex PCR. The sample includes around 190,000 clones, about 91% of them seen just once. Here the sequenced sample was peripheral blood, taken on day 0 of AZD1222 vaccination. The origin of the receptors is an adult in good health.

V gene TRBV28 combines with J gene TRBJ1-2, with D possibly matching TRBD1 (5 bases). This CDR3 is built from 12 residues. Germline-derived CDR1 and CDR2 are MDHEN and SYDVKM. V was cut by 6 bases and J by 3 bases, with 8 bases left in between. The CDR3 DNA is TGTGCCAGCAGCACACAGGACTATGGCTACACCTTC. The encoded protein is CASSTQDYGYTF.

The chain employs TRBV11-2 and TRBJ2-2; 11 nucleotides agree with TRBD2. This CDR3 has 16 amino acids. V shed 4 bases, J shed 4 bases, and the junction held 5 bases outside the gene matches. CDR1 is SGHAT, CDR2 FQNNGV, per germline. CDR3 amino acids: CASSSTGTSGTGELFF. In nucleotides, the CDR3 is TGTGCCAGCAGCTCAACCGGGACTAGCGGCACCGGGGAGCTGTTTTTT.

The V gene is TRBV28, the J gene TRBJ2-7, with TRBD1 matching over 9 bases. The CDR3 totals 15 residues. Germline V lookup: CDR1 MDHEN, CDR2 SYDVKM. V was pared by 5 bases and J by 3 bases, with 8 bases of the junction left unmatched. CDR3 sequence reads: CASSKQGAIFYEQYF. The CDR3 DNA reads as TGTGCCAGCAGTAAACAGGGGGCCATCTTCTACGAGCAGTACTTC.

This clone was recorded a few times. The CDR3 spells CAWSEDRDYYGYTF. CDR3 bases: TGTGCCTGGAGCGAGGACAGGGACTACTATGGCTACACCTTC. The gene calls are TRBV30 and TRBJ1-2; 8 bases are shared with TRBD1. The germline gives CDR1 GTSNPN, CDR2 SVGIG (reference sequence). The length of the CDR3 is 14 residues. Trimming took 3 bases from V and 3 from J; bases not matched to a gene: 6.

The chain uses TRBV6-6 and TRBJ2-7; D gene uncertain. V shed 5 bases and J shed 6 bases, with 8 bases lying between them. CDR1 and CDR2 (germline): MNHNY, SVGAGI (reference sequence). The length of the CDR3 is 11 residues. The DNA for the CDR3 is TGTGCCAGCAGTCCGATCGGCGAGCAGTACTTC. Translating it yields CASSPIGEQYF.

This chain joins TRBV7-8 and TRBJ2-2; D is possibly TRBD1 (5 bases). CDR3 length: 17 amino acids. The V and J ends lost 5 bases and 5 bases respectively, with 21 bases between them. CDR1 SGHVS and CDR2 FQNEAQ come from the germline V gene. The CDR3 spells CASSPSVRQGGTGELFF. CDR3 nucleotide sequence: TGTGCCAGCAGCCCATCGGTCCGTCAGGGTGGGACCGGGGAGCTGTTTTTT. Variable domain in full (rest from reference TRBV7-8 and TRBJ2-2): GAGVSQSPRYKVAKRGQDVALRCDPISGHVSLFWYQQALGQGPEFLTYFQNEAQLDKSGLPSDRFFAERPEGSVSTLKIQRTQQEDSAVYLCASSPSVRQGGTGELFFGEGSRLTVL.

The rearrangement uses TRBV6-5 and TRBJ1-2, with 7 bases that match TRBD1. The CDR3 covers 13 residues. The junction had 1 base not matched to a gene; V was cut back by 4 bases and J by 2 bases. Germline CDR1 and CDR2: MNHEY and SVGAGI. CDR3 residues: CASSSGQNYGYTF. Written as DNA, the CDR3 is TGTGCCAGCAGTTCGGGACAGAACTATGGCTACACCTTC.

The chain carries TRBV7-9 and TRBJ1-4, with a weak D call TRBD1 (5 bases). The CDR3 has 12 residues. Germline assignment: CDR1 SEHNR and CDR2 FQNEAQ (reference sequence). V lost 7 bases to trimming and J lost 6 bases, with 9 bases between them. The CDR3: CASKGEDEKLFF. The CDR3 region has the DNA TGTGCCAGCAAAGGGGAGGATGAAAAACTGTTTTTT.

The rearrangement links TRBV7-3 to TRBJ1-4; the D is unclear. The CDR3 length is 13 residues. V lost 3 bases and J lost 7, with 9 bases in between. Per the germline V gene, CDR1 is SGHTA and CDR2 is FQGTGA. The CDR3 nucleotides read TGTGCCAGCAGCTTTGGGCCAGGTGAAAAACTGTTTTTT. Encoded protein: CASSFGPGEKLFF.

As concerns this clone: Additional DNA sequences in this sample encode the identical CDR3. The chain uses TRBV12-3 or TRBV12-4 and TRBJ2-3; no reliable D call. The CDR3 is 11 residues long. Trimming removed 5 bases from V and 6 bases from J, with 6 bases in between. Here the CDR3 DNA reads TGTGCCAGCAGTCTCCTTGATACGCAGTATTTT. As protein: CASSLLDTQYF.

This chain uses TRBV19 with TRBJ1-1; D uncertain. Germline lookup yields CDR1 LNHDA and CDR2 SQIVND (reference sequence). This CDR3 is built from 12 residues. Trimming cost V 10 bases and J 12 bases, with 21 bases left between them. The CDR3: CATADLRGITFF. The CDR3 DNA reads as TGTGCCACCGCCGACCTCCGCGGGATAACTTTCTTT.

This sequence joins TRBV4-1 and TRBJ1-1; D may be TRBD1 (6 bases). This CDR3 region has 15 residues. Germline CDR1 MGHRA, CDR2 YSYEKL. The germline V and J ends were trimmed by 4 bases and 0 bases, with 12 bases remaining between them. The CDR3 region is CASSPSGQLNTEAFF. For the CDR3, the DNA is TGCGCCAGCAGCCCTAGCGGACAGCTGAACACTGAAGCTTTCTTT.

The genes are TRBV5-1 and TRBJ1-4; unclear D gene. CDR3 size: 16 residues. With 0 bases removed from V and 4 bases from J, the gap between germline ends came to 13 bases. Germline V gene sequence: CDR1 SGHRS, CDR2 YFSETQ. DNA for the CDR3: TGCGCCAGCAGCTTGGGCCAGCCGTCCGTTAATGAAAAACTGTTTTTT. Protein product: CASSLGQPSVNEKLFF.

This clone was detected only once. The chain is built from TRBV12-5 and TRBJ2-7; D possibly corresponds to TRBD1 (6 bases). The germline V gene has CDR1 LGHNT and CDR2 FRNRAP. The V end lost 4 bases, the J end lost 0 bases, and 10 bases lay between the germline ends. The CDR3 is 14 residues long. This CDR3 is CASGYDRLSYEQYF. CDR3 DNA: TGTGCTAGTGGTTACGACAGGCTCTCCTACGAGCAGTACTTC.

This clone was seen only once. Germline is not matched at one junction end, which may reflect a read error. V gene TRBV24-1 combines with J gene TRBJ2-3; TRBD1 is a possible D gene (6 bases). Germline CDR1 KGHDR, CDR2 SFDVKD. The CDR3 is made up of 17 amino acids. The CDR3 here is CATSDSSSGTYTVTQYF. The CDR3 bases are TGTGCCACCAGTGATTCGAGCTCGGGGACATACACAGTTACGCAGTATTTT.

V and J are TRBV28 and TRBJ1-3; D is unclear. Per the germline V gene, CDR1 is MDHEN and CDR2 is SYDVKM. The ends were cut back, 3 bases at V and 1 base at J, with 10 bases in the middle. There are 15 residues in the CDR3. CDR3 DNA: TGTGCCAGCAGTTTGATAGGGAATTCTGGAAACACCATATATTTT. Amino acids: CASSLIGNSGNTIYF.

The V and J genes are TRBV14 and TRBJ2-3, with TRBD1 matching over 9 bases. This CDR3 region has 14 residues. Germline CDR1 is SGHDN and CDR2 is FVKESK. V shed 0 bases and J 13 bases; nucleotides not matched to a gene: 8. CDR3 sequence reads: CASSQEWGRDREYF. The CDR3 bases are TGTGCCAGCAGCCAAGAATGGGGCCGGGACAGGGAGTATTTT.

V gene TRBV9 combines with J gene TRBJ2-6; D might be TRBD1 or TRBD2, each matching 5 bases. The V gene lost 3 bases and the J gene lost 0 bases, with 22 bases spanning the gap. Germline assignment: CDR1 SGDLS and CDR2 YYNGEE. This CDR3 has 20 amino acids. CDR3 region: CASSARGTGTVNSGANVLTF. CDR3 DNA: TGTGCCAGCAGCGCGAGAGGGACCGGGACCGTGAACTCTGGGGCCAACGTCCTGACTTTC.

The genes are TRBV6-5 and TRBJ2-3; D possibly uses TRBD1 or TRBD2 (5 bases each). Germline CDR1 and CDR2: MNHEY and SVGAGI. The V and J ends lost 6 bases and 10 bases respectively, with 14 bases between them. This CDR3 contains 12 residues. The chain's CDR3 is CASSSRGPPQYF. DNA of the CDR3: TGTGCCAGCAGCTCGAGGGGCCCCCCGCAGTATTTT.

The chain carries TRBV5-8 and TRBJ2-5; TRBD2 matches 13 bases. The CDR3 consists of 16 residues. V lost 4 bases, J lost 5 bases, and 8 bases stayed unmatched. Germline lookup yields CDR1 SGHTS and CDR2 YDEGEE. The CDR3 here is CASSPGLAGALETQYF. DNA of the CDR3: TGTGCCAGCAGCCCAGGACTAGCGGGAGCCCTTGAGACCCAGTACTTC.

This chain joins TRBV10-2 and TRBJ1-1; no reliable D call. The V gene lost 6 bases and the J gene lost 11 bases, with 16 bases spanning the gap. CDR1 is WSHSY, CDR2 SAAADI, per germline. The CDR3 contains 12 residues. The CDR3 sequence is CASRSAEDDAFF. The CDR3 nucleotides are TGCGCCAGCAGGTCGGCCGAGGACGACGCTTTCTTT.

The table lists this clone with a few counts. Here the CDR3 DNA reads TGTGCCACCCGCCTGCGGGAGGCCTACAATGAGCAGTTCTTC. Amino acid sequence: CATRLREAYNEQFF. The rearrangement links TRBV19 to TRBJ2-1, with 8 bases fitting TRBD2. Germline CDR1 is LNHDA and CDR2 is SQIVND (reference sequence). Trimming cost V 10 bases and J 2 bases; bases outside gene matches: 7. The CDR3 runs to 14 residues.

The CDR3 spells CASSLLRAGELFF. CDR3 bases: TGCGCCAGCAGCCTTCTCAGAGCCGGGGAGCTGTTTTTT. V gene TRBV4-3 combines with J gene TRBJ2-2; D is uncertain. The CDR3 contains 13 residues. CDR1 is LGHNA and CDR2 is YSLEER in the germline V gene. V lost 4 bases and J 6 bases, leaving 9 bases between the germline ends.

The chain carries TRBV28 and TRBJ1-5; D not certain. The germline V gene has CDR1 MDHEN and CDR2 SYDVKM. The V end lost 5 bases, the J end lost 4 bases, and 15 bases lay between the germline ends. The CDR3 totals 15 residues. The CDR3 loop reads CASSPTGSRNQPQHF. The CDR3, as DNA: TGTGCCAGCAGTCCCACGGGAAGCCGGAATCAGCCCCAGCATTTT.

The genes are TRBV5-1 and TRBJ2-7; 12 bases align to TRBD2. There are 16 residues in the CDR3. The J segment lost 2 bases and the V segment lost 0 bases, leaving 3 bases of the junction unmatched. Germline V CDR1 and CDR2: SGHRS, YFSETQ. CDR3 sequence (DNA): TGCGCCAGCAGCTTGGTCCCTAGCGGGGGGGCCTACGAGCAGTACTTC. Its protein is CASSLVPSGGAYEQYF.

J is TRBJ2-7 and V is TRBV11-3; the D is unclear. The CDR3 contains 15 residues. The V end lost 4 bases, the J end lost 0 bases, and 13 bases lay between the germline ends. Germline V gene sequence: CDR1 SGHNT, CDR2 YENEEA. CDR3 DNA: TGTGCCAGCAGCTCCACGCCAGTTAGCTCCTACGAGCAGTACTTC. Residues: CASSSTPVSSYEQYF.

This clone was picked up one time. This sequence joins TRBV7-9 and TRBJ1-4; 10 bases line up with TRBD1. The CDR3 sequence is 15 residues long. CDR1 and CDR2 (germline): SEHNR, FQNEAQ (reference sequence). V dropped 4 bases and J dropped 10; count of bases not matched to a gene: 9. CDR3 loop: CASSSGDRGTGKLFF. The CDR3, as DNA: TGTGCCAGCAGCTCGGGGGACAGGGGAACGGGAAAACTGTTTTTT.

V and J are TRBV30 and TRBJ1-1, with no clear D. This CDR3 is built from 16 residues. Germline V gene data show CDR1 as GTSNPN and CDR2 as SVGIG (reference sequence). Trimming stripped 0 bases from V and 1 base from J, with 15 bases between. DNA for the CDR3: TGTGCCTGGAGTGTATTGAAGTACCGCAAGAACACTGAAGCTTTCTTT. It yields the protein CAWSVLKYRKNTEAFF.

The rearrangement links TRBV6-5 to TRBJ1-3, with D tentatively TRBD1 (5 bases). V lost 4 bases and J lost 2, with 9 bases in between. Germline V gene sequence: CDR1 MNHEY, CDR2 SVGAGI. This CDR3 is 14 amino acids long. The CDR3 bases are TGTGCCAGCAGTTCGCAGGGTCCTGGAAACACCATATATTTT. It codes for CASSSQGPGNTIYF.